This TCR beta chain is from a study of early T cells in non-severe SARS-CoV-2 infection. V gave up 5 bases and J gave up 6 bases; unmatched junction bases: 8. Germline CDR1 is GTSNPN and CDR2 is SVGIG (reference sequence). The CDR3 loop spans 14 amino acids. This clonotype was counted ten times or more. Its matching antigen is unknown. Study-wide findings and caveats: Anti-spike CD8 responses were favored by VDJdb matching, which missed private and CD4 specificities.

Separate cDNA molecules each had unique molecular identifiers attached to them. TCRdb re-analysed the 5' RACE reads in MiXCR, keeping a single row per CDR3 protein. The sample includes under 50,000 distinct CDR3 sequences, less than 4.5% seen only once; the top ten take about 6%. The sequence was collected from an adult who was a healthcare worker with PCR-confirmed SARS-CoV-2 infection or an uninfected control (not recorded which). The chain uses TRBV30 and TRBJ2-1, with 9 nucleotides matching TRBD2. The specimen was whole blood. The CDR3: CAWARGSGSNEQFF. The DNA of the CDR3 is TGTGCCTGGGCTAGGGGTAGCGGGAGCAATGAGCAGTTCTTC.